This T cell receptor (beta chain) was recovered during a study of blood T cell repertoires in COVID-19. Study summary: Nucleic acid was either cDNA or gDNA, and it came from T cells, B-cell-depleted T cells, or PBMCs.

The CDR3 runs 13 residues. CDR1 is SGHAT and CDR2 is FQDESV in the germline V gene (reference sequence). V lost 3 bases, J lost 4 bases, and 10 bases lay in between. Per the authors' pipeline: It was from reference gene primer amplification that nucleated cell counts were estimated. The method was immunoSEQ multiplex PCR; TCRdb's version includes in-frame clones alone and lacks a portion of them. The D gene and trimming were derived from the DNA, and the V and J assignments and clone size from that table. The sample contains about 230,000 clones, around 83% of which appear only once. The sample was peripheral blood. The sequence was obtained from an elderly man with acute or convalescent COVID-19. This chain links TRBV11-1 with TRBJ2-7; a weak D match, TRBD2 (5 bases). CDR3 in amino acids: CASSFRSGYEQYF. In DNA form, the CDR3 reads TGTGCCAGCAGCTTTAGGAGCGGATACGAGCAGTACTTC.